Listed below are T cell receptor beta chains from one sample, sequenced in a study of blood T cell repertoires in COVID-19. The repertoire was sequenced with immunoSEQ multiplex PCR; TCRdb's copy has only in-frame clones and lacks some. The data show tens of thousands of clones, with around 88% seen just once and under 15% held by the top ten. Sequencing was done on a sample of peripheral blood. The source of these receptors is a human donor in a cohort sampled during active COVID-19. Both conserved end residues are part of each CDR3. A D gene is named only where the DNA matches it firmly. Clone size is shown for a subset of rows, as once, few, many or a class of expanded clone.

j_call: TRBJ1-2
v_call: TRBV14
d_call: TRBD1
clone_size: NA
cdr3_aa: CASSPRQGNYGYTF
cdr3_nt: TGTGCCAGCAGCCCGAGACAGGGGAACTATGGCTACACCTTC

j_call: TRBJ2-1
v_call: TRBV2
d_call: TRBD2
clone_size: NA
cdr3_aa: CASSALAGGPRNEQFF
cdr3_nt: TGTGCCAGCAGTGCTCTAGCGGGAGGCCCTAGGAATGAGCAGTTCTTC

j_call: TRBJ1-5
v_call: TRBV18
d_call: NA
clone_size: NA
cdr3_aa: CASSPTAYSNQPQHF
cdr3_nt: TGTGCCAGCTCACCGACAGCTTATAGCAATCAGCCCCAGCATTTT

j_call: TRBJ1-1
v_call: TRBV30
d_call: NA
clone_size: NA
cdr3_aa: CAWSVSGFTEAFF
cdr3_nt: TGTGCCTGGAGTGTATCGGGATTCACTGAAGCTTTCTTT

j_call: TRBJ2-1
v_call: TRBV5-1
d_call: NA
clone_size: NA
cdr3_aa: CASRFRSYNEQFF
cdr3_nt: TGCGCCAGCAGATTCAGATCCTACAATGAGCAGTTCTTC

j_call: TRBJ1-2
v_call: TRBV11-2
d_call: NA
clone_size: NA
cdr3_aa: CASSPVRGPNYGYTF
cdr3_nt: TGTGCCAGCAGCCCGGTTCGAGGCCCTAACTATGGCTACACCTTC

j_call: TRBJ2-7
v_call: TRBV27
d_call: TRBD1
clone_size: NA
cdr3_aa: CASSKPGQEHYEQYF
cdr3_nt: TGTGCCAGCAGTAAACCGGGACAGGAACACTACGAGCAGTACTTC

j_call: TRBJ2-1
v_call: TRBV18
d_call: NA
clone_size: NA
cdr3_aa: CASSPLVRTPFSYNEQFF
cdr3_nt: TGTGCCAGCTCACCGTTAGTTAGGACACCATTTTCCTACAATGAGCAGTTCTTC

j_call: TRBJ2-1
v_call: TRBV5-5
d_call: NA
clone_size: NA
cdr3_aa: CASVSRGLNEQFF
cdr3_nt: TGTGCCAGCGTATCTAGGGGACTCAATGAGCAGTTCTTC

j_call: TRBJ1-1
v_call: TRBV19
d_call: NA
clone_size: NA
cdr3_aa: CASSIDRGFGTEAFF
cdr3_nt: TGTGCCAGTAGTATAGATAGGGGCTTTGGCACTGAAGCTTTCTTT

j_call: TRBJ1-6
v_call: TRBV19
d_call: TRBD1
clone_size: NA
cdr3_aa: CASRNRDRSSPLHF
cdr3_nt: TGTGCCAGTAGAAACCGGGACAGATCCTCACCCCTCCACTTT

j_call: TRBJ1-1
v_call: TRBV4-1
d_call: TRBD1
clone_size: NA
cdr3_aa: CASSQGDRGSTEAFF
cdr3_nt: TGCGCCAGCAGCCAAGGAGACAGGGGGAGCACTGAAGCTTTCTTT

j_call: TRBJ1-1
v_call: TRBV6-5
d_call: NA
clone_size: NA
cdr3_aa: CATRRGIENTEAFF
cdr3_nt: TGTGCCACTCGTAGGGGGATCGAGAACACTGAAGCTTTCTTT

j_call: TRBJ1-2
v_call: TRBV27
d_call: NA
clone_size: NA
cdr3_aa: CASSFTGPYGYTF
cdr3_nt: TGTGCCAGCAGTTTTACAGGGCCCTATGGCTACACCTTC

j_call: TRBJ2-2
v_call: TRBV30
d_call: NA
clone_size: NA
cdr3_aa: CAWSGGVNTGELFF
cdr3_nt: TGTGCCTGGAGTGGGGGGGTGAACACCGGGGAGCTGTTTTTT

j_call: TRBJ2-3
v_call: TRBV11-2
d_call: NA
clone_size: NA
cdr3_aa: CASSPFTAGTQYF
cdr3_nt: TGTGCCAGCAGCCCCTTTACGGCGGGTACGCAGTATTTT

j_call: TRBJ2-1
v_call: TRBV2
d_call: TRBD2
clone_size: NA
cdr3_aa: CASAGRTSGTGNEQFF
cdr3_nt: TGTGCCAGCGCCGGGAGGACTAGCGGGACTGGAAATGAGCAGTTCTTC

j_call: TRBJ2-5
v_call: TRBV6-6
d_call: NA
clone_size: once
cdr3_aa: CASSYSGTLGETQYF
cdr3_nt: TGTGCCAGCAGTTACTCGGGGACTCTGGGGGAGACCCAGTACTTC